A single sample is the source of the 31 T cell receptor beta chains below, sequenced in a study of T cells in localized non-small cell lung cancer. The repertoire was sequenced with immunoSEQ multiplex PCR; TCRdb's copy has only in-frame clones and lacks some. The table shows around 1,500 clones, with roughly 18% occurring only once. Sequenced here: normal lung tissue next to the tumor, sampled before any cancer treatment. These receptors came from a male donor older than 55 with stage III squamous cell lung carcinoma.

This clone has a handful of counts. V usage is TRBV11-3 and J usage is TRBJ2-2; the match to TRBD1 covers 10 bases. Germline values: CDR1 SGHNT, CDR2 YENEEA. The CDR3 has 15 amino acids. Trimming cost V 1 base and J 5 bases; bases outside gene matches: 1. In nucleotides, the CDR3 is TGTGCCAGCAGCTTAGGGACAGGGGGGACCGGGGAGCTGTTTTTT. It yields the protein CASSLGTGGTGELFF.

A few counts support this clone. This sequence joins TRBV11-3 and TRBJ2-3; possibly TRBD2 for D (5 bases). V gave up 3 bases and J gave up 5 bases, with 15 bases separating them. The CDR3 is made up of 15 amino acids. Per the germline V gene, CDR1 is SGHNT and CDR2 is YENEEA. The CDR3 region has the DNA TGTGCCAGCAGCTTCGGGGATAGCAGTAGAGATACGCAGTATTTT. Protein product: CASSFGDSSRDTQYF.

Many counts were recorded for this clone. V gene TRBV30 combines with J gene TRBJ1-1; TRBD1 is a possible D gene (5 bases). The germline V gene has CDR1 GTSNPN and CDR2 SVGIG (reference sequence). CDR3 length: 16 amino acids. Trimming left V 3 bases short and J 0 bases short, with 17 bases between. CDR3: CAWSGRPTGVNTEAFF. In DNA form, the CDR3 reads TGTGCCTGGAGCGGGAGGCCTACGGGGGTGAACACTGAAGCTTTCTTT.

This clone was seen a handful of times. A junction end diverges from the germline sequence, so it may reflect a read error. The genes are TRBV6-8 and TRBJ1-2; no definite D call. The CDR3 length is 14 residues. In germline, CDR1 is MNHGY, CDR2 SAAAGT. Written as DNA, the CDR3 is TGTGCCATCAGTGCTTGGGTCTTAGCTTATGGCTACACCTTC. Translated, it gives CAISAWVLAYGYTF.

The table lists this clone with a few counts. J is TRBJ1-2 and V is TRBV4-1; a possible D gene is TRBD1 (6 bases). The germline V gene has CDR1 MGHRA and CDR2 YSYEKL. CDR3 length equals 13 residues. Trimming took off 1 base at V and 6 bases at J, with 9 bases between the two ends. This chain's CDR3 is CASSQVAGDGYTF. CDR3 coding DNA: TGCGCCAGCAGCCAAGTCGCAGGGGATGGCTACACCTTC.

A few counts support this clone. This rearrangement joins TRBV6-8 to TRBJ2-3; D not resolved. The V end lost 4 bases, the J end lost 1 base, and 6 bases lay between the germline ends. The CDR3 contains 13 residues. The germline V gene has CDR1 MNHGY and CDR2 SAAAGT. The CDR3 DNA is TGTGCCAGCAGTTTATTGGGCACAGATACGCAGTATTTT. Protein product: CASSLLGTDTQYF.

The V and J genes are TRBV5-1 and TRBJ1-1; D might be TRBD1 (6 bases). The CDR3 contains 14 residues. Trimming removed 7 bases from V and 1 base from J, with 14 bases in between. Germline values: CDR1 SGHRS, CDR2 YFSETQ. Here the CDR3 reads CASLPGDRNTEAFF. CDR3 sequence (DNA): TGCGCCAGCTTACCAGGGGATAGGAACACTGAAGCTTTCTTT. Using reference TRBV5-1 and TRBJ1-1 for the parts outside the CDR3, the full variable domain is KAGVTQTPRYLIKTRGQQVTLSCSPISGHRSVSWYQQTPGQGLQFLFEYFSETQRNKGNFPGRFSGRQFSNSRSEMNVSTLELGDSALYLCASLPGDRNTEAFFGQGTRLTVV.

This clone has only a few counts. The chain recombines TRBV18 with TRBJ2-5, with D unresolved. Germline-derived CDR1 and CDR2 are KGHSH and LQKENI. The V end lost 0 bases, the J end lost 1 base, and 12 bases lay between the germline ends. The CDR3 has 16 amino acids. The CDR3 reads CASSPPRQSPQETQYF. CDR3 DNA sequence: TGTGCCAGCTCACCACCCCGGCAGTCCCCCCAAGAGACCCAGTACTTC.

The rearrangement links TRBV19 to TRBJ1-2; D gene unclear. Trimming left V 8 bases short and J 5 bases short, with 15 bases between. Germline values: CDR1 LNHDA, CDR2 SQIVND (reference sequence). This CDR3 comprises 13 residues. Written as DNA, the CDR3 is TGTGCCAGTTCGCCGGCGGGGTCGTATGGCTACACCTTC. Its translation is CASSPAGSYGYTF.

By proportion, this clone is medium-sized. This chain joins TRBV11-3 and TRBJ1-3; 7 bases align to TRBD1. The CDR3 length is 16 residues. Germline-derived CDR1 and CDR2 are SGHNT and YENEEA. J lost 0 bases, V lost 6 bases, and 8 bases had no gene match. The CDR3 DNA is TGTGCCAGCAGACCGACAGGGTCCAACTCTGGAAACACCATATATTTT. Its translation: CASRPTGSNSGNTIYF. The full variable domain, with the rest looked up from reference TRBV11-3 and TRBJ1-3, is EAGVVQSPRYKIIEKKQPVAFWCNPISGHNTLYWYLQNLGQGPELLIRYENEEAVDDSQLPKDRFSAERLKGVDSTLKIQPAELGDSAVYLCASRPTGSNSGNTIYFGEGSWLTVV.

This clone was observed a handful of times. V gene TRBV6-8 combines with J gene TRBJ2-5; tentative D call: TRBD2 (5 bases). The V gene's germline CDR1 is MNHGY and CDR2 SAAAGT. V lost 2 bases, J lost 9 bases, and 16 bases lay in between. The CDR3 contains 14 residues. The CDR3 region has the DNA TGTGCCAGCAGTTACCGCGCCCCCGGAGCGGCCCAGTACTTC. It is translated as CASSYRAPGAAQYF.

This clone was seen more than once but under ten times. V usage is TRBV18 and J usage is TRBJ1-1; D unclear. In germline, CDR1 is KGHSH, CDR2 LQKENI. V was pared by 3 bases and J by 2 bases, with 10 bases between. The CDR3 has 14 residues. Here the CDR3 DNA reads TGTGCCAGCTCACCCCGACCTCAAAACACTGAAGCTTTCTTT. Its protein is CASSPRPQNTEAFF.

This clone was counted only a few times. CDR3 amino acids: CASSLNRDRGRPGANVLTF. The CDR3 nucleotides are TGTGCCAGCAGCCTAAACCGGGACAGGGGTCGTCCTGGGGCCAACGTCCTGACTTTC. V and J are TRBV9 and TRBJ2-6, with TRBD1 matching over 10 bases. V lost 4 bases to trimming and J lost 2 bases; unmatched junction nucleotides: 12. Germline lookup yields CDR1 SGDLS and CDR2 YYNGEE. CDR3 length: 19 amino acids.

V gene TRBV11-3 combines with J gene TRBJ2-5; possible D gene TRBD1, 6 bases. Trimming cost V 0 bases and J 7 bases, with 15 bases left between them. The length of the CDR3 is 15 residues. Germline V gene sequence: CDR1 SGHNT, CDR2 YENEEA. CDR3 DNA: TGTGCCAGCAGCTTAGAAGGACAGCTGAGGGGGACCCAGTACTTC. Translated: CASSLEGQLRGTQYF. The entire variable domain, with the rest obtained from reference TRBV11-3 and TRBJ2-5, is as follows: EAGVVQSPRYKIIEKKQPVAFWCNPISGHNTLYWYLQNLGQGPELLIRYENEEAVDDSQLPKDRFSAERLKGVDSTLKIQPAELGDSAVYLCASSLEGQLRGTQYFGPGTRLLVL.

This clone was observed a few times. This chain connects TRBV18 to TRBJ1-1; 10 bases agree with TRBD1. Germline values: CDR1 KGHSH, CDR2 LQKENI. The CDR3 has 15 amino acids. With V trimmed by 6 bases and J by 1 base, 5 bases remained unmatched. CDR3 in amino acids: CASSGQGTSNTEAFF. The CDR3 DNA is TGTGCCAGCTCGGGACAGGGGACTTCGAACACTGAAGCTTTCTTT.

This clone rates as large. This chain uses TRBV11-3 with TRBJ2-1; TRBD1 matches 9 bases. After removal of 7 bases from V and 2 bases from J, the junction contained 9 bases not matched to a gene. The germline CDR1 and CDR2 sequences are SGHNT and YENEEA. The CDR3 is made up of 16 amino acids. The CDR3 bases are TGTGCCAGCACCACCGGCGGGGACAGGGCCTACAATGAGCAGTTCTTC. This encodes CASTTGGDRAYNEQFF.

This clone is medium-sized (0.01 to 0.1%). The chain combines TRBV6-8 with TRBJ1-6, with TRBD1 as a possible D gene (5 bases). V shed 3 bases and J shed 9 bases, with 15 bases lying between them. The CDR3 totals 15 residues. Germline V gene sequence: CDR1 MNHGY, CDR2 SAAAGT. CDR3 residues: CASSYSGLLASPLHF. As DNA, the CDR3 is TGTGCCAGCAGTTATTCAGGGCTACTGGCTTCACCCCTCCACTTT.

In this sample, this clone is medium-sized. The gene calls are TRBV6-8 and TRBJ2-4, with TRBD1 as a possible D gene (6 bases). Per germline, CDR1 MNHGY and CDR2 SAAAGT. The CDR3 has 15 residues. Trimming removed 7 bases from V and 3 bases from J, with 16 bases in between. CDR3 DNA sequence: TGTGCCAGCAATACAGGGATGTTGATCAAAAACATTCAGTACTTC. Amino acid sequence: CASNTGMLIKNIQYF.

This sequence joins TRBV6-8 and TRBJ1-6, with D perhaps TRBD1 (5 bases). The CDR3 has 14 amino acids. Looked up from germline, CDR1 is MNHGY and CDR2 is SAAAGT. Trimming pared 10 bases from V and 5 bases from J, leaving 15 bases between. The CDR3 coding sequence is TGTGCCATCAGAGGGGCGTTGGATAATTCACCCCTCCACTTT. Translated, it gives CAIRGALDNSPLHF.

This clone appeared a few times. The chain is built from TRBV19 and TRBJ2-1; D uncertain. V lost 3 bases, J lost 7 bases, and 7 bases lay in between. CDR1 and CDR2 (germline): LNHDA, SQIVND (reference sequence). CDR3 length equals 12 residues. The CDR3 region is CASSMGWNEQFF. As DNA, the CDR3 is TGTGCCAGTAGTATGGGTTGGAATGAGCAGTTCTTC.

This chain uses TRBV9 with TRBJ2-3; TRBD2 aligns across 9 bases. Per the germline V gene, CDR1 is SGDLS and CDR2 is YYNGEE. V shed 8 bases and J 0 bases; nucleotides not matched to a gene: 10. The length of the CDR3 is 16 residues. Written as DNA, the CDR3 is TGTGCCAGTGCTAGCGGGGCTTCGCCTAGCACAGATACGCAGTATTTT. As protein: CASASGASPSTDTQYF.

This clone is deemed large. The chain joins TRBV30 to TRBJ1-2; 7 bases agree with TRBD1. The V segment lost 3 bases and the J segment 7 bases; nucleotides outside the gene matches: 14. Germline values: CDR1 GTSNPN, CDR2 SVGIG (reference sequence). The CDR3 totals 15 residues. The CDR3 is CAWRPNRQGMVGYTF. The CDR3 nucleotides read TGTGCCTGGAGGCCAAATCGACAGGGAATGGTTGGCTACACCTTC.

V and J are TRBV6-8 and TRBJ1-6, with a possible D match to TRBD1 (5 bases). Germline V gene sequence: CDR1 MNHGY, CDR2 SAAAGT. The CDR3 covers 13 residues. V was trimmed by 9 bases and J by 10 bases, leaving 16 bases between them. CDR3 in amino acids: CASWGLPPSPLHF. The CDR3 DNA is TGTGCCAGTTGGGGACTACCCCCCTCACCCCTCCACTTT.

This clone was seen a handful of times. This chain links TRBV9 with TRBJ1-4; 7 nucleotides match TRBD1. Trimming at V came to 0 bases and at J to 0 bases, leaving 5 bases not matched to a gene. This CDR3 is built from 17 residues. Germline loops: CDR1 SGDLS, CDR2 YYNGEE. The CDR3 is CASSVDSDRSTNEKLFF. The CDR3 DNA reads as TGTGCCAGCAGCGTAGATTCGGACAGGTCAACTAATGAAAAACTGTTTTTT. Supplemented by reference TRBV9 and TRBJ1-4, the full variable domain reads DSGVTQTPKHLITATGQRVTLRCSPRSGDLSVYWYQQSLDQGLQFLIQYYNGEERAKGNILERFSAQQFPDLHSELNLSSLELGDSALYFCASSVDSDRSTNEKLFFGSGTQLSVL.

The chain couples TRBV19 to TRBJ2-1, with D unclear. CDR3 length: 14 amino acids. The germline gives CDR1 LNHDA, CDR2 SQIVND (reference sequence). Trimming removed 7 bases from V and 1 base from J, with 11 bases in between. CDR3 sequence reads: CASTETYSYNEQFF. CDR3 in DNA: TGTGCCAGTACCGAGACGTATTCCTACAATGAGCAGTTCTTC. The full variable domain, rest sourced from reference TRBV19 and TRBJ2-1, is DGGITQSPKYLFRKEGQNVTLSCEQNLNHDAMYWYRQDPGQGLRLIYYSQIVNDFQKGDIAEGYSVSREKKESFPLTVTSAQKNPTAFYLCASTETYSYNEQFFGPGTRLTVL.

This clone is medium-sized within its sample. This sequence joins TRBV6-8 and TRBJ2-1; 12 nucleotides match TRBD2. The CDR3 runs 18 residues. CDR1 and CDR2 from the germline V gene are MNHGY and SAAAGT. V shed 5 bases, J shed 0 bases, and the junction held 8 bases outside the gene matches. This CDR3 is CASSVLAGGLSSYNEQFF. In DNA, the CDR3 is TGTGCCAGCAGTGTCCTAGCGGGGGGGCTAAGCTCCTACAATGAGCAGTTCTTC.

Within the sample, this clone is medium-sized. The genes are TRBV6-8 and TRBJ2-1; 9 nucleotides line up with TRBD2. Germline-derived CDR1 and CDR2 are MNHGY and SAAAGT. The CDR3 covers 19 residues. Losses at the gene ends were 2 bases for V and 5 bases for J; bases not matched to a gene: 16. CDR3 residues: CASSYRYGGGAYRDNEQFF. The CDR3 DNA sequence: TGTGCCAGCAGTTACCGATACGGCGGGGGGGCCTACAGAGACAATGAGCAGTTCTTC.

This clone was observed at least ten times. The genes are TRBV11-3 and TRBJ2-1, with TRBD2 matching 14 bases. Per germline, CDR1 SGHNT and CDR2 YENEEA. The CDR3 is made up of 15 amino acids. The J segment lost 10 bases and the V segment lost 1 base, leaving 3 bases of the junction unmatched. This CDR3 reads CASSLGTSGGLEQFF. The CDR3 DNA reads as TGTGCCAGCAGCTTAGGGACTAGCGGGGGGCTCGAGCAGTTCTTC.

This clone showed up just a few times. V gene TRBV19 combines with J gene TRBJ2-6; 8 bases are a match to TRBD1. Germline V gives CDR1 LNHDA, CDR2 SQIVND (reference sequence). The ends lost 7 bases at V and 1 base at J; junction bases unmatched: 9. The CDR3 has 17 residues. The CDR3 DNA reads as TGTGCCAGTATCGGGGACAGGACGGGGTCTGGGGCCAACGTCCTGACTTTC. It is translated as CASIGDRTGSGANVLTF.

This clone was counted only a few times. The genes are TRBV11-3 and TRBJ1-5; no definite D call. The CDR3 spans 15 residues. CDR1 SGHNT and CDR2 YENEEA come from the germline V gene. Between the trimmed V and J ends, which lost 5 bases and 0 bases, there was a span of 11 bases. In DNA form, the CDR3 reads TGTGCCAGCAGCCCTCAGATCAATAGCAATCAGCCCCAGCATTTT. This gives the protein CASSPQINSNQPQHF.

CDR3 protein: CASSSRGSGGTDTQYF. In DNA form, the CDR3 reads TGTGCCAGCAGCTCCCGAGGGAGCGGGGGAACAGATACGCAGTATTTT. The chain uses TRBV7-6 and TRBJ2-3, with 8 bases identical to TRBD2. Unmatched junction bases numbered 9, after V lost 4 bases and J lost 3 bases. This CDR3 contains 16 residues. The germline V gene encodes CDR1 SGHVS and CDR2 FNYEAQ.